The 9 T cell receptor beta chains presented below share a single source sample, sequenced in a study of blood T cell repertoires in COVID-19. Method: immunoSEQ multiplex PCR; TCRdb's copy keeps in-frame clones and lacks some. Here the sample spans some 380,000 clones, roughly 77% being singletons. Input material: peripheral blood. Receptor source: a human donor with acute or convalescent COVID-19. The donor label of this sample is uncertain.

This chain connects TRBV30 to TRBJ2-3; unclear D gene. There are 12 residues in the CDR3. Deletions cut 1 base from V and 4 bases from J, with 6 bases between. Germline loops: CDR1 GTSNPN, CDR2 SVGIG (reference sequence). The CDR3 DNA is TGTGCCTGGAGTGAATCCGCAGATACGCAGTATTTT. This codes for CAWSESADTQYF.

The chain is built from TRBV10-1 and TRBJ1-5; 10 positions agree with TRBD1. CDR1 and CDR2 from the germline V gene are WNHNN and SYGVQD (reference sequence). The CDR3 totals 14 residues. With 3 bases clipped from V and 7 bases from J, the junction kept 3 bases outside the gene matches. CDR3 DNA: TGCGCCAGCAGTGACCGGGACAGGGGCCAGCCCCAGCATTTT. This codes for CASSDRDRGQPQHF.

CDR3 sequence: CASTPGGWNTEAFF. The CDR3 region has the DNA TGTGCCAGCACCCCGGGGGGGTGGAACACTGAAGCTTTCTTT. This sequence joins TRBV25-1 and TRBJ1-1; possible D gene TRBD1, 5 bases. Deletions cut 7 bases from V and 1 base from J, with 13 bases between. The CDR3 has 14 amino acids. CDR1 is MGHDK, CDR2 SYGVNS, per germline.

V gene TRBV19 combines with J gene TRBJ1-5; 7 bases line up with TRBD1. Germline lookup yields CDR1 LNHDA and CDR2 SQIVND (reference sequence). V shed 5 bases, J shed 0 bases, and the junction held 1 base outside the gene matches. There are 14 residues in the CDR3. The DNA of the CDR3 is TGTGCCAGTAGTCGGGACAGTAGCAATCAGCCCCAGCATTTT. Protein product: CASSRDSSNQPQHF.

The chain links TRBV27 to TRBJ1-2; no definite D call. The CDR3 is 13 residues long. Trimming took off 4 bases at V and 0 bases at J, with 6 bases between the two ends. CDR1 is MNHEY and CDR2 is SMNVEV in the germline V gene (reference sequence). The CDR3 region has the DNA TGTGCCAGCAGTTCGAGAGCTAACTATGGCTACACCTTC. Its protein is CASSSRANYGYTF.

This clone turned up a few times. The gene calls are TRBV2 and TRBJ1-2, with 9 bases aligning to TRBD1. This CDR3 region has 15 residues. The trim removed 6 bases at V and 2 bases at J, leaving 7 bases unmatched. In germline, CDR1 is SNHLY, CDR2 FYNNEI. CDR3 bases: TGTGCCAGCAGGGACAGGGGCCAACCAAACTATGGCTACACCTTC. Encoded protein: CASRDRGQPNYGYTF.

The rearrangement joins TRBV3-1 (or the pseudogene TRBV3-2) to TRBJ2-4; possibly TRBD2 for D (5 bases). The CDR3 runs 17 residues. Trimming stripped 1 base from V and 2 bases from J, with 15 bases between. Germline lookup yields CDR1 LGHDT and CDR2 YNNKEL (reference sequence). DNA for the CDR3: TGTGCCAGCAGCCAAGCGGGGAGAGGGCTATCCAAAAACATTCAGTACTTC. Translation gives CASSQAGRGLSKNIQYF.

The chain combines TRBV5-1 with TRBJ2-5, with TRBD2 identical over 14 bases. Germline CDR1 and CDR2: SGHRS and YFSETQ. The junction had 3 bases not matched to a gene; V was cut back by 4 bases and J by 1 base. CDR3 length: 16 residues. CDR3 DNA sequence: TGCGCCAGCAGCCAAGGACTAGCGGGAGGCCAAGAGACCCAGTACTTC. This encodes CASSQGLAGGQETQYF.

This chain uses TRBV30 with TRBJ1-2; D perhaps matches TRBD1 (5 bases). The ends were cut back, 8 bases at V and 7 bases at J, with 17 bases in the middle. Looked up from germline, CDR1 is GTSNPN and CDR2 is SVGIG (reference sequence). The CDR3 covers 12 residues. The CDR3 protein is CARGGVAPGYTF. CDR3 DNA: TGTGCCAGGGGTGGAGTCGCCCCTGGCTACACCTTC.